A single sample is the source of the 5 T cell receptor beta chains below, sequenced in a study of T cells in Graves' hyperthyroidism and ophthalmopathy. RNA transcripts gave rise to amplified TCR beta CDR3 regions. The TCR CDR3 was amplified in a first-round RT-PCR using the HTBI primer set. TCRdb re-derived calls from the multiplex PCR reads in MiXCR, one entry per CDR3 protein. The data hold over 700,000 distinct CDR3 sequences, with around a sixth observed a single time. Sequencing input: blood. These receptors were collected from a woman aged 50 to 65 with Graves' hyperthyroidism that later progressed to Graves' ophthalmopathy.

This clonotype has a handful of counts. CDR3 in DNA: TGTGCTAGTGGTCTCCGACTAGCGGGGGAGGATACGCAGTATTTT. Translating gives CASGLRLAGEDTQYF. This chain connects TRBV12-5 to TRBJ2-3; TRBD2 aligns across 12 bases. The germline gives CDR1 LGHNT, CDR2 FRNRAP. The CDR3 spans 15 residues. The junction had 6 bases not matched to a gene; V was cut back by 5 bases and J by 6 bases.

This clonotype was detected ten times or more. CDR3 protein: CAWSDGAIRETEAFF. The DNA of the CDR3 is TGTGCCTGGAGTGACGGGGCAATCAGAGAAACTGAAGCTTTCTTT. The chain combines TRBV30 with TRBJ1-1; a possible D gene is TRBD1 (5 bases). In germline, CDR1 is GTSNPN, CDR2 SVGIG (reference sequence). The V end was cut by 1 base, the J end by 5 bases, with 17 bases between. The CDR3 is 15 residues long.

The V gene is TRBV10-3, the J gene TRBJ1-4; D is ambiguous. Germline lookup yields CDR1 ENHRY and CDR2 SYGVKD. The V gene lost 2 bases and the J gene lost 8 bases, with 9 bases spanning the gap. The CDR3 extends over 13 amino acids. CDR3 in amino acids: CAISEGDLEKLFF. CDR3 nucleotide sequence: TGTGCCATCAGTGAGGGCGACCTAGAAAAACTGTTTTTT.

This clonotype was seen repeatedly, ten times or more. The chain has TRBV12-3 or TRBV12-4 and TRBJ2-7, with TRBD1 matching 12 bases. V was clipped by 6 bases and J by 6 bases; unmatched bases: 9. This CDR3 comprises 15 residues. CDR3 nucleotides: TGTGCCAGCAGCCCCCTGGGACAGGGGGCTCGCGAGCAGTACTTC. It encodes CASSPLGQGAREQYF.

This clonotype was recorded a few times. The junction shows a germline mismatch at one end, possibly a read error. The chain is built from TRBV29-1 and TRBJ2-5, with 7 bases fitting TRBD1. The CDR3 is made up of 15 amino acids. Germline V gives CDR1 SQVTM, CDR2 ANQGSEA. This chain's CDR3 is CSVEEGAPTRGTQYF. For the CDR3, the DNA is TGCAGCGTAGAAGAGGGGGCGCCTACCCGGGGGACCCAGTACTTC.